This T cell receptor beta chain was captured by sequencing in a study of blood T cells in healthy people across ages. Study conclusions and caveats: PBMC samples, being unsorted, prevented any conclusive comparison of naive and antigen-experienced cells.

In the case of this clonotype: The antigen is unknown.

Together with a sample-barcoded 5' primer, a J-beta primer mix was included in a second PCR lasting about 7 to 11 cycles. TCRdb redid the calling of the 5' RACE reads with MiXCR, one entry per CDR3 protein. The sample lists about 750,000 distinct CDR3 sequences; roughly 50% were seen once. This CDR3 has 16 residues. Per the germline V gene, CDR1 is SGDLS and CDR2 is YYNGEE. V gave up 2 bases and J gave up 0 bases, with 13 bases separating them. The sequenced sample consisted of blood. This rearrangement joins TRBV9 to TRBJ2-3, with a possible D match to TRBD2 (5 bases). The origin of this receptor is a man at least 80 years old in good health. Here the CDR3 DNA reads TGTGCCAGCAGCGTCCCTGGGCGGGCTAGCACAGATACGCAGTATTTT. This sequence encodes CASSVPGRASTDTQYF.